This TCR beta chain was captured in a study of regulatory T cells in long-lasting Graves disease. The time point denotes: newly diagnosed GD, antithyroid drugs for less than 3 months. PBMCs were the source of the RNA used for TCR sequencing. Germline V CDR1 and CDR2: SGHRS, YFSETQ. This CDR3 has 13 residues. V dropped 0 bases and J dropped 6; count of bases not matched to a gene: 3. Library construction for TCR beta used iRepertoire HTBI primers and Arm-PCR of CDR3 regions. TCRdb re-called the multiplex PCR reads through MiXCR, storing one row per CDR3 protein. The top ten clones hold 12% of a sample with around 450,000 distinct CDR3 sequences, around 16% of them seen once. This clonotype was found many times. These data also featured in a second study, about T cells in Graves' hyperthyroidism and ophthalmopathy. That work contributes: Patients counted as stable if ophthalmopathy did not develop within 18 months. HTBI primers were used for first-round RT-PCR of the TCR CDR3.

The TCR originated in a man in his forties with Graves disease. V usage is TRBV5-1 and J usage is TRBJ2-7; 7 nucleotides match TRBD1. Sample: peripheral blood mononuclear cells (PBMCs), taken at new diagnosis, from a patient treated with antithyroid drugs. CDR3 sequence: CASSLEGAAEQYF. CDR3 sequence (DNA): TGCGCCAGCAGCTTGGAGGGGGCTGCCGAGCAGTACTTC.